One and the same sample provided the 10 T cell receptor beta chains below, sequenced in a study of human T cells and chemical hapten exposure. TCRdb fed the RACE reads into MiXCR, producing one record per CDR3 protein. The data show just over 350,000 distinct CDR3 sequences, roughly 6% seen once. Time point defined: patch test 2, 6 weeks after DPC sensitization. As for treatment: therapeutic diphenylcyclopropenone sensitization with weekly scalp DPC. Sequenced here: whole blood, sampled in connection with sensitization to the hapten diphenylcyclopropenone (DPC). These receptors were obtained from a woman under 30 with alopecia areata. Some clones in this sample may be carry-over from other donors' samples.

This clonotype has only a few counts. V is TRBV20-1 and J is TRBJ2-7, with D uncertain. The germline V and J ends were trimmed by 1 base and 0 bases, with 7 bases remaining between them. This CDR3 comprises 13 residues. Germline V gene lookup returns CDR1 DFQATT and CDR2 SNEGSKA (reference sequence). The CDR3 DNA reads TGCAGTGCTAGAGTGATCAACTCCTACGAGCAGTACTTC. It yields the protein CSARVINSYEQYF.

J is TRBJ1-1 and V is TRBV5-1; possibly TRBD1 for D (5 bases). Trimming left V 5 bases short and J 1 base short, with 9 bases between. Per germline, CDR1 SGHRS and CDR2 YFSETQ. The CDR3 has 13 residues. The chain's CDR3 is CASRLDRNTEAFF. The DNA for the CDR3 is TGCGCCAGCAGACTCGACAGGAACACTGAAGCTTTCTTT.

In its sample, this clonotype was seen a few times. The gene calls are TRBV6-5 and TRBJ2-3; D is ambiguous. The CDR3 covers 12 residues. Trimming stripped 5 bases from V and 6 bases from J, with 9 bases between. Germline values: CDR1 MNHEY, CDR2 SVGAGI. CDR3 coding DNA: TGTGCCAGCAGTGACTTTGCCGATACGCAGTATTTT. This encodes CASSDFADTQYF.

In this sample, this clonotype turned up many times. This chain links TRBV28 with TRBJ2-5, with TRBD2 identical over 9 bases. The trim removed 7 bases at V and 1 base at J, leaving 10 bases unmatched. Germline V gene sequence: CDR1 MDHEN, CDR2 SYDVKM. This CDR3 region has 16 residues. DNA for the CDR3: TGTGCCAGCACCCGAGAGGCGGGGGGGCTCCAAGAGACCCAGTACTTC. Amino acid sequence: CASTREAGGLQETQYF.

This clonotype was picked up many times. The rearrangement uses TRBV6-5 and TRBJ1-6; possibly TRBD1 for D (5 bases). The CDR3 runs to 14 residues. Germline assignment: CDR1 MNHEY and CDR2 SVGAGI. V was trimmed by 4 bases and J by 3 bases, leaving 7 bases between them. In nucleotides, the CDR3 is TGTGCCAGCAGTTTCGACAGCTATAATTCACCCCTCCACTTT. Its translation is CASSFDSYNSPLHF.

This clonotype was detected a few times. The chain uses TRBV6-5 and TRBJ2-7; 7 bases map to TRBD1. The CDR3 totals 12 residues. Looked up from germline, CDR1 is MNHEY and CDR2 is SVGAGI. Trimming removed 6 bases from V and 6 bases from J; junction bases left unmatched: 5. The CDR3 DNA reads TGTGCCAGCAGACTACAGGGGAGCGAGCAGTACTTC. It translates to CASRLQGSEQYF.

This clonotype was detected once. J is TRBJ2-2 and V is TRBV6-5, with D unresolved. CDR3 length: 16 amino acids. Germline-derived CDR1 and CDR2 are MNHEY and SVGAGI. The ends were cut back, 1 base at V and 0 bases at J, with 9 bases in the middle. The CDR3 sequence: CASSYFGPPNTGELFF. DNA for the CDR3: TGTGCCAGCAGTTACTTTGGACCGCCGAACACCGGGGAGCTGTTTTTT.

This chain uses TRBV11-2 with TRBJ2-3; 8 nucleotides align to TRBD2. CDR1 is SGHAT and CDR2 is FQNNGV in the germline V gene. The CDR3 sequence is 18 residues long. The ends lost 0 bases at V and 0 bases at J; junction bases unmatched: 8. CDR3 sequence: CASSLEGAASGSTDTQYF. The CDR3, as DNA: TGTGCCAGCAGCTTAGAGGGGGCGGCTAGCGGGAGCACAGATACGCAGTATTTT.

This clonotype turned up a few times. The chain carries TRBV6-1 and TRBJ2-3; 7 bases map to TRBD1. The CDR3 is made up of 14 amino acids. Germline V gene data show CDR1 as MNHNS and CDR2 as SASEGT. After removal of 11 bases from V and 2 bases from J, the junction contained 10 bases not matched to a gene. CDR3 loop: CAGMDRPYTDTQYF. The CDR3 coding sequence is TGTGCCGGGATGGACAGGCCTTACACAGATACGCAGTATTTT.

This clonotype was detected many times. The rearrangement uses TRBV5-1 and TRBJ1-1, with D uncertain. The CDR3 totals 12 residues. Trimming took off 2 bases at V and 3 bases at J, with 5 bases between the two ends. Germline CDR1 is SGHRS and CDR2 is YFSETQ. In DNA, the CDR3 is TGCGCCAGCAGCTTTGACCACACTGAAGCTTTCTTT. This sequence encodes CASSFDHTEAFF.